This paragraph reports one TCR beta chain. This sample was included in a study of shared clonotypes between healthy human individuals. This CDR3 is 16 amino acids long. Per the germline V gene, CDR1 is ENHRY and CDR2 is SYGVKD. V lost 2 bases and J 5 bases, leaving 19 bases between the germline ends. Measured with immunoSEQ multiplex PCR; TCRdb has only the in-frame clones, and not every one. The sample includes 2 million to 2.5 million clones, around 95% of them seen just once. The sequenced sample was naive CD4+ T cells sorted from blood. Regarding subset: CD45RA+ positively selected. The chain recombines TRBV10-3 with TRBJ2-7, with D possibly TRBD2 on 6 matching bases. The sequence came from a man aged 18 to 30 in good health. The CDR3: CAISETPPPASDEQYF. The CDR3 bases are TGTGCCATCAGTGAGACGCCTCCCCCAGCTAGCGACGAGCAGTACTTC.